The 13 T cell receptor beta chains listed next were all sequenced from one sample in a study of cytomegalovirus exposure and HLA in healthy donors. The primer mix had 60 Vbeta and 13 Jbeta primers. Repertoires were generated with immunoSEQ multiplex PCR, while TCRdb's copy carries only in-frame clones and drops some. This sample carries about 89,000 clones, approximately 80% of them seen once, and the ten largest clones take approximately 3%. Material: PBMCs. These receptors were taken from a man aged 30 to 45 in good health and CMV-seronegative.

J is TRBJ1-4 and V is TRBV9, with 9 bases fitting TRBD1. The V gene's germline CDR1 is SGDLS and CDR2 YYNGEE. V lost 4 bases, J lost 8 bases, and 6 bases stayed unmatched. The CDR3 length is 14 residues. CDR3 DNA sequence: TGTGCCAGCAGCCGGGGACAGGGTGGCGAAAAACTGTTTTTT. The encoded protein is CASSRGQGGEKLFF.

This chain uses TRBV5-1 with TRBJ1-1, with D unresolved. There are 14 residues in the CDR3. With 0 bases removed from V and 0 bases from J, the gap between germline ends came to 6 bases. CDR1 is SGHRS and CDR2 is YFSETQ in the germline V gene. CDR3 amino acids: CASSLGALNTEAFF. The CDR3 DNA is TGCGCCAGCAGCTTGGGCGCGTTGAACACTGAAGCTTTCTTT.

J is TRBJ2-5 and V is TRBV5-1; no clear D. V lost 0 bases to trimming and J lost 2 bases, with 14 bases between them. Germline CDR1 SGHRS, CDR2 YFSETQ. The CDR3 is made up of 16 amino acids. CDR3 region: CASSLAIQIFQETQYF. In DNA form, the CDR3 reads TGCGCCAGCAGCTTGGCCATACAGATTTTTCAAGAGACCCAGTACTTC.

J is TRBJ1-2 and V is TRBV29-1, with 7 nucleotides matching TRBD1. CDR1 is SQVTM, CDR2 ANQGSEA, per germline. J gave up 8 bases and V 6 bases, and 9 bases lay outside the gene matches. The CDR3 runs 12 residues. The CDR3 region is CSVSRQGWGYTF. For the CDR3, the DNA is TGCAGCGTATCTAGACAGGGATGGGGCTACACCTTC. Drawing the rest from reference TRBV29-1 and TRBJ1-2, the complete variable domain is SAVISQKPSRDICQRGTSLTIQCQVDSQVTMMFWYRQQPGQSLTLIATANQGSEATYESGFVIDKFPISRPNLTFSTLTVSNMSPEDSSIYLCSVSRQGWGYTFGSGTRLTVV.

V and J are TRBV7-9 and TRBJ1-2; 8 bases map to TRBD1. Unmatched junction bases numbered 7, after V lost 5 bases and J lost 2 bases. CDR1 and CDR2 from the germline V gene are SEHNR and FQNEAQ (reference sequence). This CDR3 has 15 residues. The CDR3 sequence: CASSPRTGTNYGYTF. DNA for the CDR3: TGTGCCAGCAGCCCTCGGACAGGGACCAACTATGGCTACACCTTC.

V is TRBV5-1 and J is TRBJ1-4; D not certain. CDR1 is SGHRS and CDR2 is YFSETQ in the germline V gene. This CDR3 comprises 15 residues. Trimming stripped 4 bases from V and 3 bases from J, with 13 bases between. In nucleotides, the CDR3 is TGCGCCAGCAGCATAACCGGGAATCCTAATGAAAAACTGTTTTTT. The encoded protein is CASSITGNPNEKLFF.

In this sample, this clone turned up once. This sequence joins TRBV28 and TRBJ2-2; tentatively, D is TRBD2 (5 bases). From germline, CDR1 is MDHEN and CDR2 SYDVKM. Trimming left V 3 bases short and J 8 bases short, with 13 bases between. The CDR3 sequence is 14 residues long. CDR3 coding DNA: TGTGCCAGCAGTTTTCGGGGATCGGGAGGGGAGCTGTTTTTT. Translating gives CASSFRGSGGELFF.

The CDR3 here is CASRTGTGGGYTF. CDR3 in DNA: TGTGCCAGCAGGACCGGGACAGGGGGAGGCTACACCTTC. This chain links TRBV27 with TRBJ1-2, with TRBD1 identical over 11 bases. J was trimmed by 8 bases and V by 6 bases; bases with no gene match: 5. Germline lookup yields CDR1 MNHEY and CDR2 SMNVEV (reference sequence). The CDR3 is 13 amino acids.

This clone qualifies as medium-sized. This chain uses TRBV5-8 with TRBJ2-7; weak D call: TRBD2 (6 bases). CDR1 SGHTS and CDR2 YDEGEE come from the germline V gene. The CDR3 loop spans 15 amino acids. V was pared by 0 bases and J by 4 bases, with 14 bases between. This CDR3 reads CASSLVPGLNYEQYF. The CDR3 DNA reads TGTGCCAGCAGCTTGGTTCCGGGACTGAATTACGAGCAGTACTTC.

The chain combines TRBV9 with TRBJ2-1; D unclear. Germline V gives CDR1 SGDLS, CDR2 YYNGEE. The CDR3 totals 15 residues. Trimming stripped 0 bases from V and 9 bases from J, with 16 bases between. CDR3 nucleotide sequence: TGTGCCAGCAGCGTAGTGGTCGCTCCACCGGGTGAGCAGTTCTTC. Translation: CASSVVVAPPGEQFF.

The chain is built from TRBV25-1 and TRBJ2-1; D is ambiguous. The V end was cut by 5 bases, the J end by 7 bases, with 6 bases between. From germline, CDR1 is MGHDK and CDR2 SYGVNS. This CDR3 has 11 residues. The CDR3 coding sequence is TGTGCCAGCAGTCTCGGGAATGAGCAGTTCTTC. It specifies CASSLGNEQFF.

The chain combines TRBV2 with TRBJ1-2, with a weak D call TRBD1 (5 bases). The V end lost 2 bases, the J end lost 4 bases, and 8 bases lay between the germline ends. Germline V gene sequence: CDR1 SNHLY, CDR2 FYNNEI. This CDR3 region has 13 residues. CDR3 sequence (DNA): TGTGCCAGCAGTGAAAGGGGTGGCTATGGCTACACCTTC. It encodes CASSERGGYGYTF.

This clone was detected a few times. The chain combines TRBV4-3 with TRBJ2-7, with 9 bases matching TRBD1. V shed 2 bases and J 2 bases; nucleotides not matched to a gene: 4. CDR3 size: 15 residues. CDR1 LGHNA and CDR2 YSLEER come from the germline V gene. CDR3 coding DNA: TGCGCCAGCAGCCAATCTTGGGACAGGGCCTACGAGCAGTACTTC. Its protein is CASSQSWDRAYEQYF.